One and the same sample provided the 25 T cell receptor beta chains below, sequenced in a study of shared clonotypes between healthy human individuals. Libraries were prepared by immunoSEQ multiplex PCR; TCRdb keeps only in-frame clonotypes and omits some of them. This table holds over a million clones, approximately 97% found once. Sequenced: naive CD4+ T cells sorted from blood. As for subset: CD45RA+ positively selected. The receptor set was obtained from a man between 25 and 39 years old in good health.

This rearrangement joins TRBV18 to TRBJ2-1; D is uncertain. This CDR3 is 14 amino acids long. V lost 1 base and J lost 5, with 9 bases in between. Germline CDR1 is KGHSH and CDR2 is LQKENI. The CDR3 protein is CASSPRLRNNEQFF. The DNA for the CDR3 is TGTGCCAGCTCACCACGTCTTAGAAACAATGAGCAGTTCTTC.

The CDR3 protein is CASSFGISGRILREQYF. CDR3 nucleotides: TGTGCCAGCAGCTTCGGCATTAGCGGGAGGATATTACGAGAGCAGTACTTC. The J gene is TRBJ2-7, the V gene TRBV7-9, with 10 positions matching TRBD2. Trimming removed 3 bases from V and 7 bases from J; junction bases left unmatched: 15. Germline CDR1 SEHNR, CDR2 FQNEAQ (reference sequence). The CDR3 spans 17 residues.

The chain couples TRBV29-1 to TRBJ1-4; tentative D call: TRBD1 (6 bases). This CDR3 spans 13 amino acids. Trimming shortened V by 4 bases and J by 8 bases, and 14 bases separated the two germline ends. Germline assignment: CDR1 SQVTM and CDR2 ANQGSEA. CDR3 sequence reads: CSVVQGGEEKLFF. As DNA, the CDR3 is TGCAGCGTTGTCCAAGGGGGTGAAGAAAAACTGTTTTTT.

The CDR3 coding sequence is TGTGCCACCTCCAGTGTGACCCAGTACTTC. Translating it yields CATSSVTQYF. The chain employs TRBV6-6 and TRBJ2-5; no reliable D call. The V and J ends lost 10 bases and 7 bases respectively, with 10 bases between them. CDR3 length equals 10 residues. Per germline, CDR1 MNHNY and CDR2 SVGAGI (reference sequence).

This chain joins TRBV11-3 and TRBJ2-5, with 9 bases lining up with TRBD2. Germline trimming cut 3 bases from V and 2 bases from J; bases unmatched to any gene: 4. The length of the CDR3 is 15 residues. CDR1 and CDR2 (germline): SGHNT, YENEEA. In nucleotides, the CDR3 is TGTGCCAGCAGCTTTGGGCTAGCGGGGCAAGAGACCCAGTACTTC. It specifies CASSFGLAGQETQYF. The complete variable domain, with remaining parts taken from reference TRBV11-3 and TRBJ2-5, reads EAGVVQSPRYKIIEKKQPVAFWCNPISGHNTLYWYLQNLGQGPELLIRYENEEAVDDSQLPKDRFSAERLKGVDSTLKIQPAELGDSAVYLCASSFGLAGQETQYFGPGTRLLVL.

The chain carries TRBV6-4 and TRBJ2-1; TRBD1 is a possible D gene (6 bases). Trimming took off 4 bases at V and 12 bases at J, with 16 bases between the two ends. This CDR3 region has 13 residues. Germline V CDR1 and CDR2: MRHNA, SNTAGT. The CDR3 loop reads CASSAAQGWTQFF. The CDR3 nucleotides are TGTGCCAGCAGTGCGGCGCAGGGGTGGACGCAGTTCTTC.

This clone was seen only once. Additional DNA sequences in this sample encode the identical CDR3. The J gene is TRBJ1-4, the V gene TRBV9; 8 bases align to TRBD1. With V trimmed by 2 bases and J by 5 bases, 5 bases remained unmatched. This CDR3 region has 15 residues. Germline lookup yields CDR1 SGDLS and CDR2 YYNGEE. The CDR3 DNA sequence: TGTGCCAGCAGCGTTGCAGGGGGCAGAAATGAAAAACTGTTTTTT. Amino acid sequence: CASSVAGGRNEKLFF.

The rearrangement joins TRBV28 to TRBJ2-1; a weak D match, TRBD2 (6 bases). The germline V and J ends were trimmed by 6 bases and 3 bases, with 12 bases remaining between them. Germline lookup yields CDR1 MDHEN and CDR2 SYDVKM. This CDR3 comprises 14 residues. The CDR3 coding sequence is TGTGCCAGCAGCGCTAGCGCGATCTACAATGAGCAGTTCTTC. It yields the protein CASSASAIYNEQFF.

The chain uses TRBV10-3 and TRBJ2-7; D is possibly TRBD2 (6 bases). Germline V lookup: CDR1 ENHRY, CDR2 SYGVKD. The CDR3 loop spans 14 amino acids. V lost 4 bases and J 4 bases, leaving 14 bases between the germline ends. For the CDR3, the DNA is TGTGCCATCAGTGTAGGGGACTTGAGGTACGAGCAGTACTTC. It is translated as CAISVGDLRYEQYF.

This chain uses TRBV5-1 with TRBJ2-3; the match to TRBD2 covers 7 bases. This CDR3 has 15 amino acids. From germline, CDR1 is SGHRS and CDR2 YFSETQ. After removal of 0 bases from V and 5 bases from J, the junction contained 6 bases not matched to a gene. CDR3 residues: CASSLGEGFLDTQYF. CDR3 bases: TGCGCCAGCAGCTTGGGGGAGGGATTTCTAGATACGCAGTATTTT.

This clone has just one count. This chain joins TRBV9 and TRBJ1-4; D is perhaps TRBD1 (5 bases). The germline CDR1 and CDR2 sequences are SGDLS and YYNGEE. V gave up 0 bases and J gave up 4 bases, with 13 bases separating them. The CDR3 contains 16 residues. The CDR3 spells CASSVGPLGVNEKLFF. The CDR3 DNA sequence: TGTGCCAGCAGCGTAGGCCCTCTGGGGGTTAATGAAAAACTGTTTTTT.

The CDR3 nucleotides are TGTGCCAGCTCACCGGGACTAGCGGATACCTACGAGCAGTACTTC. This gives the protein CASSPGLADTYEQYF. The chain joins TRBV18 to TRBJ2-7; 11 bases agree with TRBD2. Per the germline V gene, CDR1 is KGHSH and CDR2 is LQKENI. The CDR3 loop spans 15 amino acids. V trimming: 3 bases; J trimming: 2 bases; junction bases outside the gene matches: 3.

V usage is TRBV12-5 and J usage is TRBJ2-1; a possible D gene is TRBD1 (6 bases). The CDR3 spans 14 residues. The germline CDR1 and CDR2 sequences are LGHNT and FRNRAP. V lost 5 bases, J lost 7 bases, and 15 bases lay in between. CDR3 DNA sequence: TGTGCTAGTGGTCATTGGACAGAGGGGAATGAGCAGTTCTTC. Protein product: CASGHWTEGNEQFF.

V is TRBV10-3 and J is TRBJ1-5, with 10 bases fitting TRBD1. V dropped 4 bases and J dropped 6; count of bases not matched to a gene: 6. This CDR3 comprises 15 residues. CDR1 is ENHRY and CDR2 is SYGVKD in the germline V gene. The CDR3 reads CAISARQGAGQPQHF. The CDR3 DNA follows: TGTGCCATCAGTGCACGACAGGGGGCGGGTCAGCCCCAGCATTTT.

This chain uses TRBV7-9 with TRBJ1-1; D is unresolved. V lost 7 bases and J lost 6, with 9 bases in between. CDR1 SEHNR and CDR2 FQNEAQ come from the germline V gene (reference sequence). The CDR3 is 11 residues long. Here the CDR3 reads CASTSDPEAFF. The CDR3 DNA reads TGTGCCAGCACCTCCGATCCTGAAGCTTTCTTT.

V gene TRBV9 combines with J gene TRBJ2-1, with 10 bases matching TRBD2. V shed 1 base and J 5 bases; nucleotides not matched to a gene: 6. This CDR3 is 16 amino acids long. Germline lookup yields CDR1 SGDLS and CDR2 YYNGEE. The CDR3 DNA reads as TGTGCCAGCAGCGTACTCAGCCTAGCGGGGGACAATGAGCAGTTCTTC. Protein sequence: CASSVLSLAGDNEQFF.

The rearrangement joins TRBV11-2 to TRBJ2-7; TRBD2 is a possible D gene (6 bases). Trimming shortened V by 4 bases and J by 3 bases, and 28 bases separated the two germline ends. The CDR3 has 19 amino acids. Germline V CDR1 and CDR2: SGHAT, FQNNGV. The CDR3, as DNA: TGTGCCAGCAGCTCCATTCGCCATACGGGAGCTCTTACTTTCTACGAGCAGTACTTC. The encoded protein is CASSSIRHTGALTFYEQYF.

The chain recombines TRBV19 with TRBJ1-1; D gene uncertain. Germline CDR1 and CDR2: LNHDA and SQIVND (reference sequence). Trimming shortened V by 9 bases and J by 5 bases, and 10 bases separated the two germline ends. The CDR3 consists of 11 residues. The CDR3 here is CASMLVTEAFF. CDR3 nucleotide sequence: TGTGCCAGCATGCTAGTAACTGAAGCTTTCTTT. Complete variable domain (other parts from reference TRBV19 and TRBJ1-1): DGGITQSPKYLFRKEGQNVTLSCEQNLNHDAMYWYRQDPGQGLRLIYYSQIVNDFQKGDIAEGYSVSREKKESFPLTVTSAQKNPTAFYLCASMLVTEAFFGQGTRLTVV.

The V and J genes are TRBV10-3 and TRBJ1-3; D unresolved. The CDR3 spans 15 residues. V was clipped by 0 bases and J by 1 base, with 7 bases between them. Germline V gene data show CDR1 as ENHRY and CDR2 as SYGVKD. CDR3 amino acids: CAISESALSGNTIYF. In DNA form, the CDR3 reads TGTGCCATCAGTGAGTCTGCCCTATCTGGAAACACCATATATTTT.

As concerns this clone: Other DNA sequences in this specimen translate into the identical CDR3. CDR3 sequence (DNA): TGTGCCAGCAGTTCCACAACCTACAATGAGCAGTTCTTC. Translation gives CASSSTTYNEQFF. The genes are TRBV28 and TRBJ2-1; unclear D gene. The ends were cut back, 4 bases at V and 2 bases at J, with 6 bases in the middle. The CDR3 runs 13 residues. Germline CDR1 MDHEN, CDR2 SYDVKM.

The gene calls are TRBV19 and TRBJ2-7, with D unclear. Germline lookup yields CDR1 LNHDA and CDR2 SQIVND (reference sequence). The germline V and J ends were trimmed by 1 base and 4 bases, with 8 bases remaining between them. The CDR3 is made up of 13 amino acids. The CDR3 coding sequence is TGTGCCAGTAGTATAGCCCCTTTTTACGAGCAGTACTTC. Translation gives CASSIAPFYEQYF.

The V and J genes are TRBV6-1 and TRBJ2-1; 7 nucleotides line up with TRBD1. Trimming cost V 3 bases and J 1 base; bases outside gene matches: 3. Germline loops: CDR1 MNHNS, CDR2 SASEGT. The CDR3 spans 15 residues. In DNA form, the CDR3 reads TGTGCCAGCAGTGAGGAGACAGGGTCCTACAATGAGCAGTTCTTC. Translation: CASSEETGSYNEQFF.

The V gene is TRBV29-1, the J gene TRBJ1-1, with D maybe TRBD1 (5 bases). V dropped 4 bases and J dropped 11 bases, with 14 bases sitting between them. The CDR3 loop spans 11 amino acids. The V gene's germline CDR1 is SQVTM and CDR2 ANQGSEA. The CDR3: CSVVAFRGAFF. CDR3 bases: TGCAGCGTTGTTGCGTTTAGGGGTGCTTTCTTT.

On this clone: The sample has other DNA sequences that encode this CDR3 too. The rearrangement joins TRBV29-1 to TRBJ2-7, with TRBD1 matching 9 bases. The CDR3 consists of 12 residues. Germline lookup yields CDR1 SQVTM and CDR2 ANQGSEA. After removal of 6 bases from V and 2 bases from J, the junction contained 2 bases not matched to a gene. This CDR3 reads CSVRTGAYEQYF. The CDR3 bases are TGCAGCGTGCGGACAGGGGCCTACGAGCAGTACTTC.

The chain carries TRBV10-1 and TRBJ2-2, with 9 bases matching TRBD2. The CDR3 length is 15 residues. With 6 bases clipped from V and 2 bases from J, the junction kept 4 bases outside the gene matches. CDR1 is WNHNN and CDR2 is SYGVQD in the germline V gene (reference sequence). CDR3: CASSRTSVNTGELFF. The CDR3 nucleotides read TGCGCCAGCAGCCGGACTAGCGTAAACACCGGGGAGCTGTTTTTT.